This note documents a single T cell receptor beta chain sequence. The antigen is unknown. Trimming took off 0 bases at V and 8 bases at J, with 11 bases between the two ends. Germline CDR1 reads MGHRA; CDR2 reads YSYEKL. CDR3 length equals 14 residues. Single viable CD3+CD4+CD8-CD45RO+ cells were sorted as the memory CD4+ T cells. CD4+ T cells were isolated by positive magnetic selection. These data belong to a study of memory CD4+ T cells and cytomegalovirus serostatus. The method was immunoSEQ multiplex PCR; TCRdb's version includes in-frame clones alone and lacks a portion of them. The sample comprises 52,000 or so clones, around 77% of which are singletons, and about 1.5% rests with the top ten. Study-wide results and limits: The CMV-associated TCR signature appears largely within the CD4+ memory repertoire. Each of approximately 73 CMV-associated TCRbeta sequences occurred in one to five individuals.

The TCR was taken from an adult in good health and CMV-seronegative. The J gene is TRBJ2-1, the V gene TRBV4-1; the D gene is possibly TRBD2 (6 bases). Sequenced sample: memory CD4+ T cells from blood. Here the CDR3 DNA reads TGCGCCAGCAGCCAAGATCTAGGCGGGGATGAGCAGTTCTTC. This sequence encodes CASSQDLGGDEQFF.